The clone carrying this T cell receptor (beta chain) came up many times. Antigen unknown. Built from TCR beta cDNA, the libraries had unique molecular identifiers in them. When about 0.95 to 10 million T cells were used, they gave about 540,000 cDNA molecules. TCRdb re-derived calls from the PCR reads in MiXCR, one entry per CDR3 protein. The table includes approximately 400,000 distinct CDR3 sequences, roughly 30% detected once. This CDR3 comprises 14 residues. J gave up 0 bases and V 4 bases, and 3 bases lay outside the gene matches. Germline values: CDR1 SQVTM, CDR2 ANQGSEA. The entry originates in a study of post-analysis software for immune sequencing data. About the study: Recorded disease courses covered relapsing-remitting, secondary progressive and progressive-relapsing multiple sclerosis. Some patients had no subtype annotation. Study results and caveats: Compared against controls, patients with multiple sclerosis displayed significantly lower normalized Chao1 diversity. Batch-matched samples strongly co-clustered by F measure. In patients, about five TRBV segments were more frequent than in controls, with TRBV5-6, TRBV5-1 and TRBV20-1 among them.

What was sequenced was blood. The source of this sequence is a girl aged 5 to 17 with multiple sclerosis. This chain uses TRBV29-1 with TRBJ2-1; the match to TRBD2 covers 7 bases. The CDR3 loop reads CSVVRGGSYNEQFF. The CDR3 coding sequence is TGCAGCGTTGTCCGCGGGGGCTCCTACAATGAGCAGTTCTTC.